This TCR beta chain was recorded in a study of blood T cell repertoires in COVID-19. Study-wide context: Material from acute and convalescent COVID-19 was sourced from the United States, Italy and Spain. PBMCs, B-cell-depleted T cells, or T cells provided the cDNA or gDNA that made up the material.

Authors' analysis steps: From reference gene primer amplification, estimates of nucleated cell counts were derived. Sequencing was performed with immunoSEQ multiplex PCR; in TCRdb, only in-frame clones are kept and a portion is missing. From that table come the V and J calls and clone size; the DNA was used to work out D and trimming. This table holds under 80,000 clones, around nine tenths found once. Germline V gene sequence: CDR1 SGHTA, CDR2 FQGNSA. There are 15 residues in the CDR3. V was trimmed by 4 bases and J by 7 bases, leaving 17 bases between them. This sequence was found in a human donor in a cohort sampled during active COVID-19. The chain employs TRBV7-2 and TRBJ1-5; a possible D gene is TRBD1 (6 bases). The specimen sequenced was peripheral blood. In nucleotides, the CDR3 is TGTGCCAGCAGCTGGGACATAACTCAAGGCCAGCCCCAGCATTTT. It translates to CASSWDITQGQPQHF.